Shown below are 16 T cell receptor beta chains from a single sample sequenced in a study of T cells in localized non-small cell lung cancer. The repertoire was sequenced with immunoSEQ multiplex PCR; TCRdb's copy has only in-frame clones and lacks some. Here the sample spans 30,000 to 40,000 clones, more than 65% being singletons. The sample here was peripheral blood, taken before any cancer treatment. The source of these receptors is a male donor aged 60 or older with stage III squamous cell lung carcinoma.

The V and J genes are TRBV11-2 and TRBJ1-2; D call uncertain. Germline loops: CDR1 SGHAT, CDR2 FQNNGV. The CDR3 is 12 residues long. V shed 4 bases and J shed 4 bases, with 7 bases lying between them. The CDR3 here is CASSSGSYGYTF. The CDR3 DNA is TGTGCCAGCAGCTCGGGTTCCTATGGCTACACCTTC.

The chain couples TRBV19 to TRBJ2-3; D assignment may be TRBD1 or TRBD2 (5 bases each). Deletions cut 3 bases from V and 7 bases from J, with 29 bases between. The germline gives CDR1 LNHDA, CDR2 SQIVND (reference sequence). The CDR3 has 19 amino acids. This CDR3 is CASSIRGNRDANRGHTQYF. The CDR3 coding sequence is TGTGCCAGTAGTATTAGGGGAAACCGGGACGCCAATCGAGGGCATACGCAGTATTTT.

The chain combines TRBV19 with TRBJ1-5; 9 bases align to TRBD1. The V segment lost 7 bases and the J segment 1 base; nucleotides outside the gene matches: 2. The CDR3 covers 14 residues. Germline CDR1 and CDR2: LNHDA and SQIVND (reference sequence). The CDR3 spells CASKGQGSNQPQHF. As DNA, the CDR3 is TGTGCCAGTAAGGGACAGGGCAGCAATCAGCCCCAGCATTTT.

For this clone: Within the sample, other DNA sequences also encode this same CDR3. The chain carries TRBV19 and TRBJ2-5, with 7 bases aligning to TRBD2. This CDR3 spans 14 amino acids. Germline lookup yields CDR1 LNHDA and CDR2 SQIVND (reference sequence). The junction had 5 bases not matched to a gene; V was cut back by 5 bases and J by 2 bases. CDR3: CASSGGAGQETQYF. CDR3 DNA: TGTGCCAGTAGTGGCGGAGCGGGGCAAGAGACCCAGTACTTC.

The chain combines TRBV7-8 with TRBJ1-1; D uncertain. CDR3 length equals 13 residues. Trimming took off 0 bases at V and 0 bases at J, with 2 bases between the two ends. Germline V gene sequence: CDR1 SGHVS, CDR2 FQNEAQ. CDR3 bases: TGTGCCAGCAGCTTAGCGCTGAACACTGAAGCTTTCTTT. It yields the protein CASSLALNTEAFF.

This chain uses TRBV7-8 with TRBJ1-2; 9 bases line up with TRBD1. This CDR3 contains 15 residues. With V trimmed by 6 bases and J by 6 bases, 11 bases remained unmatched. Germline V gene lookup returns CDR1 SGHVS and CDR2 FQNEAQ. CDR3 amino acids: CASSSGQGIWDGYTF. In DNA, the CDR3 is TGTGCCAGCAGTTCGGGACAGGGAATATGGGATGGCTACACCTTC.

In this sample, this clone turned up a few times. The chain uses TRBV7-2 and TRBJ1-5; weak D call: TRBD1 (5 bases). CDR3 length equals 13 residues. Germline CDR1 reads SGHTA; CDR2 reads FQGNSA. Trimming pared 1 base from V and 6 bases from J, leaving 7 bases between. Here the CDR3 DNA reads TGTGCCAGCAGCTTAGTCAGGGCTCAGCCCCAGCATTTT. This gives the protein CASSLVRAQPQHF.

Written as DNA, the CDR3 is TGTGCCAGCAGTCTACAGGGAACCGGCTACACCTTC. The encoded protein is CASSLQGTGYTF. The chain joins TRBV6-1 to TRBJ1-2, with D tentatively TRBD1 (6 bases). Trimming stripped 5 bases from V and 8 bases from J, with 12 bases between. CDR3 length equals 12 residues. Germline lookup yields CDR1 MNHNS and CDR2 SASEGT.

Here the CDR3 reads CASSELSGTGGGKTQYF. The CDR3 DNA follows: TGTGCCAGCAGTGAATTGTCCGGGACAGGGGGCGGGAAGACCCAGTACTTC. This sequence joins TRBV25-1 and TRBJ2-5; 12 bases are shared with TRBD1. V shed 1 base and J 6 bases; nucleotides not matched to a gene: 9. The CDR3 length is 17 residues. Germline values: CDR1 MGHDK, CDR2 SYGVNS.

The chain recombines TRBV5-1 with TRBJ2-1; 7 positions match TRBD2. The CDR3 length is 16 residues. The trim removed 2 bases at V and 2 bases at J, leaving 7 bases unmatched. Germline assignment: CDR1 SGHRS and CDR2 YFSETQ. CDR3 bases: TGCGCCAGCAGCTTATTACATGGGACTACCTACAATGAGCAGTTCTTC. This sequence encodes CASSLLHGTTYNEQFF.

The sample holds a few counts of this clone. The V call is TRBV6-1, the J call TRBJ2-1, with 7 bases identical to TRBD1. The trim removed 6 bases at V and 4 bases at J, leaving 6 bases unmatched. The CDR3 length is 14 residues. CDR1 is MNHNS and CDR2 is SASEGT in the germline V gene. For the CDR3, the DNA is TGTGCCAGCAGCTCGACAGGGACGTACAATGAGCAGTTCTTC. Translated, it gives CASSSTGTYNEQFF.

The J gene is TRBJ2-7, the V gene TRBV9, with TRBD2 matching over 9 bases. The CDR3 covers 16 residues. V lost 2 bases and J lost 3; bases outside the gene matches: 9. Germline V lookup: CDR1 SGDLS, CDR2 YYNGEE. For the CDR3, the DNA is TGTGCCAGCAGCGTCTTACCTAGCGGGGACTACTACGAGCAGTACTTC. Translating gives CASSVLPSGDYYEQYF.

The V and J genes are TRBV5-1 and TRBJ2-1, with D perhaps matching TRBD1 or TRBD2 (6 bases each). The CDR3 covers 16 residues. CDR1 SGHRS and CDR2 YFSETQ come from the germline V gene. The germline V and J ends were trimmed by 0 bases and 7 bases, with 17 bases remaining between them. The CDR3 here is CASSLGNWGAGNEQFF. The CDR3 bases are TGCGCCAGCAGCTTGGGAAACTGGGGGGCTGGGAATGAGCAGTTCTTC.

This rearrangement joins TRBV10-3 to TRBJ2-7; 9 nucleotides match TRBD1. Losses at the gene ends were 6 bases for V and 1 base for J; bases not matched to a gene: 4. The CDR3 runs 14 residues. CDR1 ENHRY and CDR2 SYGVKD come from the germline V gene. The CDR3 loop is CAISGDRESYEQYF. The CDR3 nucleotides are TGTGCCATCAGCGGGGACAGGGAATCCTACGAGCAGTACTTC.

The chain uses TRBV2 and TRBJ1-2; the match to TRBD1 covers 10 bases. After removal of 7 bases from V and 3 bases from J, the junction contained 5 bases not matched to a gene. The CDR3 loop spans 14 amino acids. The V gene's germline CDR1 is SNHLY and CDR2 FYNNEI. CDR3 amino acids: CASTRDRGDYGYTF. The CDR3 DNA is TGTGCCAGCACCCGGGACAGGGGCGACTATGGCTACACCTTC. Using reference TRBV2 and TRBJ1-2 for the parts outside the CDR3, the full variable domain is EPEVTQTPSHQVTQMGQEVILRCVPISNHLYFYWYRQILGQKVEFLVSFYNNEISEKSEIFDDQFSVERPDGSNFTLKIRSTKLEDSAMYFCASTRDRGDYGYTFGSGTRLTVV.

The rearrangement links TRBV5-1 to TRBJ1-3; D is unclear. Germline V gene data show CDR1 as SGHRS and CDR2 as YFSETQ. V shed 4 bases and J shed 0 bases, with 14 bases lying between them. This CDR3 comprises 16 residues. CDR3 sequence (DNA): TGCGCCAGCAGCACCAGGAGTCCCGGCTCTGGAAACACCATATATTTT. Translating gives CASSTRSPGSGNTIYF.